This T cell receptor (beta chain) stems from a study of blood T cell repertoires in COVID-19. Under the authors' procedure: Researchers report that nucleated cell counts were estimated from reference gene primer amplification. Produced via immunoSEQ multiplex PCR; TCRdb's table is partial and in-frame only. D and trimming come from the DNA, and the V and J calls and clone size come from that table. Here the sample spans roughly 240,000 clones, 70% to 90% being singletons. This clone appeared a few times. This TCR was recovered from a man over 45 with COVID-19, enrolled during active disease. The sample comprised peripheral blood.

CDR3 coding DNA: TGTGCCAGCAGCTTATACAGGGGAAACACCGGGGAGCTGTTTTTT. Translating gives CASSLYRGNTGELFF. The V call is TRBV11-3, the J call TRBJ2-2; 7 bases map to TRBD1. The trim removed 2 bases at V and 2 bases at J, leaving 2 bases unmatched. CDR3 size: 15 residues. Germline assignment: CDR1 SGHNT and CDR2 YENEEA. The entire variable domain, with the rest obtained from reference TRBV11-3 and TRBJ2-2, is as follows: EAGVVQSPRYKIIEKKQPVAFWCNPISGHNTLYWYLQNLGQGPELLIRYENEEAVDDSQLPKDRFSAERLKGVDSTLKIQPAELGDSAVYLCASSLYRGNTGELFFGEGSRLTVL.